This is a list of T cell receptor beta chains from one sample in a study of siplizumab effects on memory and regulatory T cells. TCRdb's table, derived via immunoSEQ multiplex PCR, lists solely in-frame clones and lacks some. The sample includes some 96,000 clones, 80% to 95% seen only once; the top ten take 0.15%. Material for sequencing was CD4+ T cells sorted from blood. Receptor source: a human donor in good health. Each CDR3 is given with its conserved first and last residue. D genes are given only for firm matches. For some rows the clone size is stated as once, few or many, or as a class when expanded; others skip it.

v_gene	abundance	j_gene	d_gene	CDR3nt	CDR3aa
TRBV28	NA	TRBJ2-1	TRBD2	TGTGCCAGCAGTTTAGGAGAACGGGGGGGCTTAAATGAGCAGTTCTTC	CASSLGERGGLNEQFF
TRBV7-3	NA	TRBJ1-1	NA	TGTGCCAGCAGCTTACTGGGACACAACACTGAAGCTTTCTTT	CASSLLGHNTEAFF
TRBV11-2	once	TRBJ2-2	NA	TGTGCCAGCAGCTTAGCTCGCACCGGGGAGCTGTTTTTT	CASSLARTGELFF
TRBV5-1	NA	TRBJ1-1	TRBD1	TGCGCCAGCAGGCAATCAGGACAGGGGGTGAGAGCTTTCTTT	CASRQSGQGVRAFF
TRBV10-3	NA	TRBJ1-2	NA	TGTGCCATCAGTTCCCTCCTTAACTATGGCTACACCTTC	CAISSLLNYGYTF
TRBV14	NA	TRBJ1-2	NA	TGTGCCAGCAGTAACTTGTGGGGGGAAGGCTACACCTTC	CASSNLWGEGYTF
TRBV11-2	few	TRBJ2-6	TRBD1	TGTGCCAGCAGCTTAGGACAGGGTAGGTCGAGGGCCAACGTCCTGACTTTC	CASSLGQGRSRANVLTF
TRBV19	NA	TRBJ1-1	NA	TGTGCCAGTAGTAGTTCAGGAAGGGAGGCCCGAATACCGAACACTGAAGCTTTCTTT	CASSSSGREARIPNTEAFF
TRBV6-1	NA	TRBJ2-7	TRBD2	TGTGCCAGCGATCAGCGGGGCGAGCAGTACTTC	CASDQRGEQYF
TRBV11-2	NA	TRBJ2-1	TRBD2	TGTGCCAGCAGCCCCCACGCAGGGCCACAAGCGGGAGACAATGAGCAGTTCTTC	CASSPHAGPQAGDNEQFF
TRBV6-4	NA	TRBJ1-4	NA	TGTGCCAGCAGTCGAGTTTGGGGGACTAATGAAAAACTGTTTTTT	CASSRVWGTNEKLFF
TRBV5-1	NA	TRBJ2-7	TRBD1	TGCGCCAGCAGCACGGACGGACAGGGCTACGAGCAGTACTTC	CASSTDGQGYEQYF
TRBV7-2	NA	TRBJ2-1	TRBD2	TGTGCCAGCAGCTTAGATAGCGGGGGCCACAATGAGCAGTTCTTC	CASSLDSGGHNEQFF
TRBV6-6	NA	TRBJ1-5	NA	TGTGCCAGCCGTTACTTCGGTCAGCCCCAGCATTTT	CASRYFGQPQHF
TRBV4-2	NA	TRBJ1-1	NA	TGTGCCAGCAGCCAAGTCGGGGGGCGGACTGAAGCTTTCTTT	CASSQVGGRTEAFF
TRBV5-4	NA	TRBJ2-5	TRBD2	TGTGCCAGCAGCTTGCGGCTAGCGGGACAAGAGACCCAGTACTTC	CASSLRLAGQETQYF
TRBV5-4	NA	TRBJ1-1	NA	TGTGCCAGCAGCTTGTTCGGAGGGGACCACACTGAAGCTTTCTTT	CASSLFGGDHTEAFF
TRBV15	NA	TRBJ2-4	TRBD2	TGTGCCACCAGCGAACGGCGGGGGGTGAACATTCAGTACTTC	CATSERRGVNIQYF
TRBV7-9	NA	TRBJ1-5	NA	TGTGCCAGCAGCTCTCTATATAGCAATCAGCCCCAGCATTTT	CASSSLYSNQPQHF
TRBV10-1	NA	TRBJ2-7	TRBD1	TGCGCCAGCAGTGAGACACAGGGGAAGCAGTACTTC	CASSETQGKQYF
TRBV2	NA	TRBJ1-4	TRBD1	TGTGCCAGCAGCGACAGGGCGGGGGTTGAAAAACTGTTTTTT	CASSDRAGVEKLFF
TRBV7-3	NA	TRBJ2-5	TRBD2	TGTGCCAGCAGCCCCAGAGGGGGGACTAGCGGGGGCTCCACCCAAGAGACCCAGTACTTC	CASSPRGGTSGGSTQETQYF
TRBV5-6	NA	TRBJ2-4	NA	TGTGCCAGCACCTTGGAGGTGGGGGGCGCAGACATTCAGTACTTC	CASTLEVGGADIQYF
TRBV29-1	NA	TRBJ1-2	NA	TGCAGCGTTGAAGATCGGACAGACTATGGCTACACCTTC	CSVEDRTDYGYTF
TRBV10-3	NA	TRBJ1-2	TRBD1	TGTGCCATCAGCCTTATCACAGGGGAGAGGGGCTACACCTTC	CAISLITGERGYTF
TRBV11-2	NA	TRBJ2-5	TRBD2	TGTGCCAGCAGGGCGGGGGGGCCATGGGAGACCCAGTACTTC	CASRAGGPWETQYF
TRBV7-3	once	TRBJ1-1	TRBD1	TGTGCCAGCAGCTTAATTGGACAGGGTCTCACTGAAGCTTTCTTT	CASSLIGQGLTEAFF
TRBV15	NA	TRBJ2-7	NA	TGTGCCACCAGCAGAGATACGGCGGGGCCCTACGAGCAGTACTTC	CATSRDTAGPYEQYF
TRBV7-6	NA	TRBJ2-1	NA	TGTGCCAGCAGCTCGACAGTGACCTCCTACAATGAGCAGTTCTTC	CASSSTVTSYNEQFF
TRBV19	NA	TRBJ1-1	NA	TGTGCCAGTAGCACGGACGCATTGGGAGAAGCTTTCTTT	CASSTDALGEAFF
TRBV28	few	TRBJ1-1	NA	TGTGCCAGCAGTTTATGGGCTCCTAGGGGTACTGAAGCTTTCTTT	CASSLWAPRGTEAFF
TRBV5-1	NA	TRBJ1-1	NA	TGCGCCAGCAGCGGGGGCACGAACACTGAAGCTTTCTTT	CASSGGTNTEAFF
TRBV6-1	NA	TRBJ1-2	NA	TGTGCCAGCAGTGTTCTAGGAGGCTACACCTTC	CASSVLGGYTF
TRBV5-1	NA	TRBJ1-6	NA	TGCGCCAGCAGCTTGGTGGGGGCCTATAATTCACCCCTCCACTTT	CASSLVGAYNSPLHF
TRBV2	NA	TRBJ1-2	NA	TGTGCCAGCCTGCCTCGTGGGGGTTCGCATGGCTACACCTTC	CASLPRGGSHGYTF
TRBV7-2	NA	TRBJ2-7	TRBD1	TGTGCCAGCAGCTCAGCCGGGACAGGGTATCACGAGCAGTACTTC	CASSSAGTGYHEQYF
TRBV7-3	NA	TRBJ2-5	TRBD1	TGTGCCAGCAGCTTACTTGGACAGGGGGTTGAGACCCAGTACTTC	CASSLLGQGVETQYF
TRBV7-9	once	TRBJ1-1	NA	TGTGCCAGCAGCCAACAGGGCGAGGGCACTGAAGCTTTCTTT	CASSQQGEGTEAFF
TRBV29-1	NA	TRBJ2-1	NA	TGCAGCGTGGGATGGACGACCTACAATGAGCAGTTCTTC	CSVGWTTYNEQFF
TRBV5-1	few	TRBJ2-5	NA	TGCGCCAGCAGCTTGTCTCCCGGGTCCCAAGAGACCCAGTACTTC	CASSLSPGSQETQYF
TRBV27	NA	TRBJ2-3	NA	TGTGCCAGCAGTTACCCCAGGACTGTAACCGGCACAGATACGCAGTATTTT	CASSYPRTVTGTDTQYF
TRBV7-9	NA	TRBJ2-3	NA	TGTGCCAGCAGCTCCCACCCCCCCACAGATACGCAGTATTTT	CASSSHPPTDTQYF
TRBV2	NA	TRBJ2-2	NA	TGTGCCAGCAGTGAACTTTCCAACACCGGGGAGCTGTTTTTT	CASSELSNTGELFF
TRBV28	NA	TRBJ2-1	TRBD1	TGTGCCAGCGATCGGACAGGGGCCCCCACCTACAATGAGCAGTTCTTC	CASDRTGAPTYNEQFF
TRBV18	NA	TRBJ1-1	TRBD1	TGTGCCAGCTCACCAAATAGGCGTGGGGGACAGGGACCGACTGAAGCTTTCTTT	CASSPNRRGGQGPTEAFF
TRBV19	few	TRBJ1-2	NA	TGTGCCAGTAGTAGCCCCACAGGGCTCTATGGCTACACCTTC	CASSSPTGLYGYTF
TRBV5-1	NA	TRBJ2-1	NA	TGCGCCAGCAGCTTGACAGGGCCCTACAATGAGCAGTTCTTC	CASSLTGPYNEQFF
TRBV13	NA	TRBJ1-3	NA	TGTGCCAGCAGCCCAAACAGGGCTGGAAACACCATATATTTT	CASSPNRAGNTIYF